Below are 16 T cell receptor beta chains sequenced from a single sample in a study of tumor and adjacent non-tumor tissue in lung cancer. The library came from three nested PCR rounds adapted from ARM-PCR protocols. MiXCR was run by TCRdb on the multiplex PCR reads, yielding one entry per CDR3 protein. Among more than 95,000 distinct CDR3 sequences, around three fifths were seen once, and the ten largest hold roughly 13%. No cell sorting was done before RNA was extracted from the tissue. The sequenced sample consisted of lung tumor tissue. These receptors originate from a man aged 25-45 years with non-small cell lung cancer.

This clonotype is a singleton in its sample. CDR3 residues: CASSIVGTGGGEQYF. The CDR3, as DNA: TGTGCCAGTAGTATAGTCGGGACTGGAGGGGGCGAGCAGTACTTC. This chain links TRBV19 with TRBJ2-7; D is possibly TRBD1 or TRBD2 (6 bases each). This CDR3 comprises 15 residues. Germline assignment: CDR1 LNHDA and CDR2 SQIVND (reference sequence). V was pared by 1 base and J by 6 bases, with 16 bases between.

CDR3 protein: CASMFMVGETQYF. DNA of the CDR3: TGTGCCAGCATGTTTATGGTCGGGGAGACCCAGTACTTC. V is TRBV11-2 and J is TRBJ2-5; D is unclear. The germline V gene has CDR1 SGHAT and CDR2 FQNNGV. The V gene lost 7 bases and the J gene lost 5 bases, with 14 bases spanning the gap. This CDR3 region has 13 residues.

This clonotype was observed at least ten times. The chain is built from TRBV12-3 or TRBV12-4 and TRBJ2-7; D ambiguous. V was pared by 8 bases and J by 0 bases, with 8 bases between. This CDR3 is 12 amino acids long. CDR3 sequence reads: CASRRSSYEQYF. CDR3 nucleotide sequence: TGTGCCAGCCGGAGAAGCTCCTACGAGCAGTACTTC.

Details on this clonotype: The junction does not match germline at one end; this may be a read error. V is TRBV11-2 and J is TRBJ2-7; no reliable D call. The CDR3 loop spans 13 amino acids. Germline V CDR1 and CDR2: SGHAT, FQNNGV. The CDR3 protein is CASSLIQSYGQYF. The DNA of the CDR3 is TGTGCCAGTAGCTTAATCCAGTCCTACGGGCAGTACTTC.

This clonotype was counted between two and nine times. This sequence joins TRBV5-5 and TRBJ2-2; D remains unclear. The ends were cut back, 2 bases at V and 6 bases at J, with 14 bases in the middle. Germline V gives CDR1 SGHKS, CDR2 YYEKEE (reference sequence). The CDR3 covers 15 residues. CDR3 region: CASSLLQLTPGELFF. The CDR3 DNA sequence: TGTGCCAGCAGCTTATTACAGTTAACGCCCGGGGAGCTGTTTTTT.

About this clonotype itself: This may stem from a read error, because a much larger clone lies one nucleotide away. V usage is TRBV4-2 and J usage is TRBJ1-6, with TRBD1 as a possible D gene (5 bases). The length of the CDR3 is 13 residues. Germline assignment: CDR1 LGHNA and CDR2 YNFKEQ. CDR3 protein: CASSRIRDSPLHF. The CDR3 DNA reads TGCGCCAGCAGCCGAATCAGGGATTCACCCCTCCACTTT.

This chain uses TRBV24-1 with TRBJ2-1; 10 bases are shared with TRBD2. The CDR3 totals 15 residues. Germline CDR1 KGHDR, CDR2 SFDVKD. After removal of 6 bases from V and 8 bases from J, the junction contained 9 bases not matched to a gene. The chain's CDR3 is CATSTGASGSDEQFF. For the CDR3, the DNA is TGTGCCACCAGTACGGGGGCTAGCGGGAGTGATGAGCAGTTCTTC.

Note on this clonotype: A much larger clone sits a single nucleotide away, making a read error possible. The chain is built from TRBV4-2 and TRBJ1-3; no firm D call. In germline, CDR1 is LGHNA, CDR2 YNFKEQ. This CDR3 has 15 amino acids. CDR3 loop: CASGQDLSSGNTIYF. In DNA, the CDR3 is TGTGCCAGCGGCCAAGACCTCAGCTCTGGAAACACCATATATTTT.

Turning to this clonotype: One end of the junction does not line up with germline, which may come from a read error. J is TRBJ1-5 and V is TRBV29-1; no firm D call. The CDR3 has 10 amino acids. Germline lookup yields CDR1 SQVTM and CDR2 ANQGSEA. The CDR3 sequence: CIVRDQPQLF. The CDR3 DNA reads as TGCATCGTGAGGGATCAGCCCCAGCTTTTT. The full variable domain, completed using reference TRBV29-1 and TRBJ1-5, is SAVISQKPSRDICQRGTSLTIQCQVDSQVTMMFWYRQQPGQSLTLIATANQGSEATYESGFVIDKFPISRPNLTFSTLTVSNMSPEDSSIYLCIVRDQPQLFGDGTRLSIL.

On this clonotype: The CDR3 carries no conserved terminal phenylalanine or tryptophan, so it likely arises from a read error. The J gene is TRBJ2-5, the V gene TRBV20-1; D not resolved. The length of the CDR3 is 14 residues. CDR1 is DFQATT and CDR2 is SNEGSKA in the germline V gene (reference sequence). In DNA, the CDR3 is TGCAGTGCTAGAGTTAGTGGGTCTCAAGAGTCCCAGTACTCC. Its protein product is CSARVSGSQESQYS.

About this clonotype itself: A read error may account for a junction end that differs from germline. This chain joins TRBV11-2 and TRBJ2-1, with unresolved D. Per the germline V gene, CDR1 is SGHAT and CDR2 is FQNNGV. The CDR3 extends over 14 amino acids. CDR3 in amino acids: CSSSFEPFYNELFF. CDR3 sequence (DNA): TGTTCCAGCAGCTTCGAGCCTTTCTACAATGAGCTGTTCTTC. Full variable domain (rest looked up from reference TRBV11-2 and TRBJ2-1): EAGVAQSPRYKIIEKRQSVAFWCNPISGHATLYWYQQILGQGPKLLIQFQNNGVVDDSQLPKDRFSAERLKGVDSTLKIQPAKLEDSAVYLCSSSFEPFYNELFFGPGTRLTVL.

Notes on this clonotype: A much larger clone is a single base away; this may be a read error. The chain links TRBV20-1 to TRBJ1-5; D gene uncertain. This CDR3 is 14 amino acids long. The V gene lost 7 bases and the J gene lost 0 bases, with 13 bases spanning the gap. CDR1 and CDR2 from the germline V gene are DFQATT and SNEGSKA (reference sequence). The CDR3 is CSVRGRYSNQPQHF. For the CDR3, the DNA is TGCAGTGTGCGAGGGCGGTATAGCAATCAGCCCCAGCATTTT.

The V gene is TRBV4-3, the J gene TRBJ1-6; D gene ambiguous. The CDR3 has 14 amino acids. The V gene lost 1 base and the J gene lost 9 bases, with 10 bases spanning the gap. Per germline, CDR1 LGHNA and CDR2 YSLEER. The CDR3 DNA is TGCGCCAGCAGCCAAGTGTATAGGAGTTCACCCCTCCACTTT. Residues: CASSQVYRSSPLHF.

This clonotype was seen just once. The junction and the germline gene differ at one end; a read error may be behind it. V usage is TRBV6-5 and J usage is TRBJ2-7, with TRBD1 matching 7 bases. The CDR3 is 13 amino acids. Germline V CDR1 and CDR2: MNHEY, SVGAGI. In DNA, the CDR3 is TGTACCAGCACCGGACAGGAGTGTTACGAGAAGTACTTC. This sequence encodes CTSTGQECYEKYF.

For this clonotype: An end of the junction differs from the germline gene, which may be a read error. The chain combines TRBV12-3 or TRBV12-4 with TRBJ2-7; D gene ambiguous. The CDR3 has 14 residues. CDR3 nucleotide sequence: TGTGTCAGCAGTTTAGATGATAGTACCGACGAGCAGTACTTT. Its protein product is CVSSLDDSTDEQYF.

Details on this clonotype: The junction shows a germline mismatch at one end, possibly a read error. The chain combines TRBV11-2 with TRBJ2-1, with a weak D call TRBD2 (6 bases). The V gene's germline CDR1 is SGHAT and CDR2 FQNNGV. CDR3 size: 16 residues. CDR3 amino acids: CASSSYASASYNGQFF. The CDR3, as DNA: TGCGCCAGCAGCTCATATGCTAGCGCATCCTACAATGGGCAGTTCTTC.